The source of this T cell receptor beta chain is a study of T-cell reconstitution after alpha-beta-depleted transplantation in children. The CDR3 spans 13 residues. After removal of 0 bases from V and 8 bases from J, the junction contained 0 bases not matched to a gene. Germline lookup yields CDR1 SEHNR and CDR2 FQNEAQ (reference sequence). Worth noting for this clonotype: Its matching antigen is unknown.

The authors prepared the TCRbeta library with unique molecular identifiers. Each CDR3 protein is one row after TCRdb ran MiXCR on the PCR reads. The data contain fewer than 500,000 distinct CDR3 sequences, approximately 42% of them singletons. General observations from the study: One year post-transplant, T-cell counts and diversity were largely derived from T cells produced anew. Day-60 TCRbeta diversity that was high in some patients was derived from surviving recipient T cells and thymic progenitors.

The receptor was isolated from a girl aged 2-10 years with aplastic anemia, due to receive a stem cell transplant. The material sequenced was PBMCs, taken before TCRalphabeta/CD19-depleted stem cell transplant. The chain combines TRBV7-9 with TRBJ1-4; 7 nucleotides agree with TRBD1. The CDR3 sequence is CASSLADREKLFF. CDR3 coding DNA: TGTGCCAGCAGCTTAGCGGACAGGGAAAAACTGTTTTTT.